The 18 T cell receptor beta chains reported below all come from one sample, sequenced in a study of identical twins. TCRdb re-derived calls from the 5' RACE reads in MiXCR, one entry per CDR3 protein. The sample lists about 190,000 distinct CDR3 sequences, roughly 15% occurring once. These same records also appear under a second study, on T cells expressing NK-cell markers.

The sequenced sample was CD8+ T cells sorted from blood. These receptors came from a woman younger than 30 in good health.

This clonotype appeared a few times. CDR3 DNA: TGTGCCAGCAGCCTCCTGACTAGCGCGGACTACAATGAGCAGTTCTTC. Its translation: CASSLLTSADYNEQFF. This sequence joins TRBV3-1 and TRBJ2-1; TRBD2 agrees at 8 bases. This CDR3 contains 16 residues. Germline V lookup: CDR1 LGHDT, CDR2 YNNKEL (reference sequence). Unmatched junction bases numbered 8, after V lost 4 bases and J lost 3 bases.

The CDR3 DNA follows: TGTGCCAGCAGCGTAGATTGGGACAATGAGCAGTTCTTC. The encoded protein is CASSVDWDNEQFF. The V gene is TRBV9, the J gene TRBJ2-1; D gene unclear. Germline CDR1 reads SGDLS; CDR2 reads YYNGEE. Trimming shortened V by 0 bases and J by 5 bases, and 6 bases separated the two germline ends. The CDR3 consists of 13 residues.

The table lists this clonotype with a few counts. The CDR3, as DNA: TGCGCCAGCAGTGAGTCGGTCGACGGTGCCTACGAGCAGTACTTC. Translated: CASSESVDGAYEQYF. The chain links TRBV10-1 to TRBJ2-7; no clear D. This CDR3 contains 15 residues. Trimming pared 0 bases from V and 2 bases from J, leaving 11 bases between. Germline CDR1 and CDR2: WNHNN and SYGVQD (reference sequence).

This clonotype was observed a few times. The chain is built from TRBV4-1 and TRBJ2-3, with 7 bases lining up with TRBD2. The CDR3 length is 15 residues. From germline, CDR1 is MGHRA and CDR2 YSYEKL. V dropped 0 bases and J dropped 9; count of bases not matched to a gene: 9. The CDR3 sequence is CASSQESPRGGTQYF. The CDR3 DNA follows: TGCGCCAGCAGCCAAGAGTCACCTCGGGGAGGGACGCAGTATTTT.

V and J are TRBV27 and TRBJ2-7; the D gene is possibly TRBD2 (6 bases). The germline V gene has CDR1 MNHEY and CDR2 SMNVEV (reference sequence). The CDR3 loop spans 17 amino acids. V was trimmed by 8 bases and J by 5 bases, leaving 28 bases between them. The CDR3 region has the DNA TGTGCCAGCCTAGAGCCGCGGGACGATACTATGGGAGACGAGCAGTACTTC. The encoded protein is CASLEPRDDTMGDEQYF.

The chain links TRBV4-1 to TRBJ2-3; 8 bases are shared with TRBD2. This CDR3 comprises 17 residues. The J segment lost 10 bases and the V segment lost 4 bases, leaving 19 bases of the junction unmatched. Looked up from germline, CDR1 is MGHRA and CDR2 is YSYEKL. CDR3 amino acids: CASSRYVGGRTREAQYF. In DNA, the CDR3 is TGCGCCAGCAGCCGATATGTGGGCGGGAGGACCAGGGAGGCGCAGTATTTT.

The chain is built from TRBV29-1 and TRBJ1-2; D might be TRBD1 (5 bases). Per germline, CDR1 SQVTM and CDR2 ANQGSEA. The CDR3 has 13 amino acids. The chain's CDR3 is CTHPHRQHYGYTF. The DNA for the CDR3 is TGCACCCACCCCCACAGGCAACACTATGGCTACACCTTC.

This clonotype was recorded a few times. The genes are TRBV19 and TRBJ2-7; 12 bases align to TRBD1. The CDR3 consists of 14 residues. Germline trimming cut 5 bases from V and 6 bases from J; bases unmatched to any gene: 5. Germline loops: CDR1 LNHDA, CDR2 SQIVND (reference sequence). For the CDR3, the DNA is TGTGCCAGTAGTGCCGGGACAGGGGGCGTCGAGCAGTACTTC. The encoded protein is CASSAGTGGVEQYF.

This sequence joins TRBV6-2 or TRBV6-3 and TRBJ2-1; 8 bases fit TRBD2. Losses at the gene ends were 4 bases for V and 7 bases for J; bases not matched to a gene: 3. Per germline, CDR1 MNHEY and CDR2 SVGEGT. CDR3 size: 13 residues. CDR3 in amino acids: CASSFTSGNEQFF. In DNA, the CDR3 is TGTGCCAGCAGTTTCACTAGCGGAAATGAGCAGTTCTTC.

The chain recombines TRBV24-1 with TRBJ2-1; possible D gene TRBD2, 6 bases. Germline V gives CDR1 KGHDR, CDR2 SFDVKD. This CDR3 is 15 amino acids long. The ends were cut back, 4 bases at V and 0 bases at J, with 9 bases in the middle. This chain's CDR3 is CATSEPGSSYNEQFF. CDR3 nucleotides: TGTGCCACCAGTGAACCCGGGAGCTCCTACAATGAGCAGTTCTTC.

In this sample, this clonotype turned up a few times. The rearrangement joins TRBV20-1 to TRBJ2-7; D might be TRBD1 (5 bases). Trimming pared 3 bases from V and 7 bases from J, leaving 28 bases between. Germline CDR1 DFQATT, CDR2 SNEGSKA (reference sequence). The CDR3 has 17 residues. CDR3: CSARPQGYELRLEEQYF. For the CDR3, the DNA is TGCAGTGCTAGGCCCCAGGGCTACGAGCTGCGGCTGGAAGAGCAGTACTTC.

This clonotype was picked up a small number of times. V is TRBV7-2 and J is TRBJ2-7, with 7 bases that match TRBD1. The germline V gene has CDR1 SGHTA and CDR2 FQGNSA. The CDR3 contains 13 residues. J gave up 4 bases and V 8 bases, and 8 bases lay outside the gene matches. CDR3 loop: CASLEDREYEQYF. Written as DNA, the CDR3 is TGTGCCAGCCTTGAAGACAGGGAATACGAGCAGTACTTC.

The rearrangement uses TRBV18 and TRBJ2-5; maybe TRBD1 (6 bases). Trimming pared 5 bases from V and 5 bases from J, leaving 18 bases between. CDR3 length equals 15 residues. Germline CDR1 is KGHSH and CDR2 is LQKENI. This chain's CDR3 is CASSKKTGVEETQYF. CDR3 nucleotides: TGTGCCAGCTCAAAAAAGACAGGAGTTGAGGAGACCCAGTACTTC.

The V and J genes are TRBV15 and TRBJ2-7, with 9 bases fitting TRBD2. The CDR3 length is 13 residues. Germline V gene lookup returns CDR1 LNHNV and CDR2 YYDKDF (reference sequence). Germline trimming cut 0 bases from V and 6 bases from J; bases unmatched to any gene: 0. The CDR3 region is CATSREAGGEQYF. In DNA form, the CDR3 reads TGTGCCACCAGCAGAGAAGCGGGAGGCGAGCAGTACTTC.

V and J are TRBV15 and TRBJ1-1; D is unresolved. V was pared by 2 bases and J by 10 bases, with 11 bases between. The germline gives CDR1 LNHNV, CDR2 YYDKDF (reference sequence). The length of the CDR3 is 12 residues. The CDR3 sequence: CATSRSAMGAFF. Here the CDR3 DNA reads TGTGCCACCAGCAGATCAGCGATGGGAGCTTTCTTT.

This chain joins TRBV7-6 and TRBJ1-1; D unresolved. Trimming stripped 1 base from V and 7 bases from J, with 7 bases between. The CDR3 spans 12 residues. CDR1 and CDR2 from the germline V gene are SGHVS and FNYEAQ. The CDR3 here is CASSLGAGEAFF. The DNA for the CDR3 is TGTGCCAGCAGCTTAGGGGCCGGTGAAGCTTTCTTT.

In its sample, this clonotype was seen many times. The V and J genes are TRBV20-1 and TRBJ2-5, with TRBD2 identical over 8 bases. This CDR3 is built from 16 residues. Germline CDR1 reads DFQATT; CDR2 reads SNEGSKA (reference sequence). V lost 6 bases and J lost 3; bases outside the gene matches: 15. The CDR3 region is CSARPIRGGGEETQYF. CDR3 bases: TGCAGTGCGAGGCCGATTCGGGGGGGGGGCGAAGAGACCCAGTACTTC.

This clonotype was detected a few times. The V and J genes are TRBV3-1 and TRBJ1-2; the D is unclear. There are 13 residues in the CDR3. Germline V gene lookup returns CDR1 LGHDT and CDR2 YNNKEL (reference sequence). Trimming removed 3 bases from V and 4 bases from J, with 9 bases in between. The CDR3 DNA reads as TGTGCCAGCAGCCACGGCGGAGCCTATGGCTACACCTTC. This codes for CASSHGGAYGYTF.